A single sample is the source of the 3 T cell receptor beta chains below, sequenced in a study of CD8+ T cells in alopecia areata (dated by TCRdb to the late 2010s). Libraries were made using the immunoSEQ multiplex PCR assay. For TCR sequencing, RNA was extracted from every sample and reverse transcribed into cDNA to serve as template. TCRdb holds this immuneACCESS table with in-frame rearrangements only. Some clones are missing; in checked studies, unresolved V genes explain under half, and the rest has no known cause. Recorded for this sample are approximately 180,000 clones; around three fifths of them occurred a single time. The ten biggest clones cover 1.3% of the sample. What this sample's treatment or condition label stands for: oral pan-JAK inhibitor, 5-10 mg twice daily. Here the sequenced sample was CD4+ T cells sorted from blood, taken around week 50, from a patient treated with tofacitinib. The origin of the receptors is a human donor with alopecia areata.

The gene calls are TRBV29-1 and TRBJ1-2; no clear D. Germline V CDR1 and CDR2: SQVTM, ANQGSEA. The V and J ends lost 6 bases and 4 bases respectively, with 12 bases between them. The CDR3 has 12 amino acids. The CDR3 reads CSVTSETYGYTF. CDR3 in DNA: TGCAGCGTGACTAGCGAAACCTATGGCTACACCTTC.

The chain is built from TRBV7-6 and TRBJ1-5, with TRBD1 identical over 7 bases. Per germline, CDR1 SGHVS and CDR2 FNYEAQ. The V gene end was trimmed by 5 bases and the J gene end by 5 bases; junction bases not matched to a gene: 3. This CDR3 has 13 amino acids. The CDR3: CASSPGQHQPQHF. The DNA of the CDR3 is TGTGCCAGCAGCCCGGGACAGCATCAGCCCCAGCATTTT.

The V gene is TRBV6-5, the J gene TRBJ2-3; the D is unclear. CDR1 is MNHEY and CDR2 is SVGAGI in the germline V gene. Deletions cut 6 bases from V and 1 base from J, with 11 bases between. The CDR3 totals 14 residues. CDR3 loop: CASSSGYGTDTQYF. As DNA, the CDR3 is TGTGCCAGCAGCTCCGGGTATGGCACAGATACGCAGTATTTT.